This T cell receptor beta chain was recorded in a study of blood T cell repertoires in COVID-19. At the level of the study: Researchers got acute and convalescent COVID-19 samples from the United States, Italy and Spain. In each case, the material was cDNA or gDNA derived from T cells, B-cell-depleted T cells, or PBMCs.

Per the authors' pipeline: Nucleated cell number was recorded as an estimate derived from reference gene primer amplification. Some clones are missing from TCRdb's copy, which holds only in-frame ones; the method was immunoSEQ multiplex PCR. That table supplies the V and J calls and clone size; D and trimming were determined from the DNA. Altogether about 480,000 clones are present, around nine tenths being singletons, with the ten largest covering 4.3%. Germline CDR1 is SNHLY and CDR2 is FYNNEI. The CDR3 sequence is 16 residues long. J was trimmed by 8 bases and V by 2 bases; bases with no gene match: 12.

This sequence originates from a woman aged 25 to 39 with acute or convalescent COVID-19. This chain joins TRBV2 and TRBJ1-2, with 9 bases fitting TRBD1. Material for sequencing was peripheral blood. The CDR3 reads CASSEQDRGSGQGYTF. CDR3 nucleotides: TGTGCCAGCAGTGAACAGGACAGGGGATCCGGGCAGGGCTACACCTTC.